Below are 15 T cell receptor beta chains sequenced from a single sample in a study of CD8 T cells in Susac syndrome. Reverse transcription used about 0.45 to 1 ug RNA and random hexamers. MiXCR was run by TCRdb on the immunoSEQ multiplex PCR reads, yielding one entry per CDR3 protein. The table shows fewer than 70,000 distinct CDR3 sequences, with more than 85% occurring only once. Source material: CD8+ T cells from PBMCs. The receptors here all came from a human donor in good health.

V gene TRBV30 combines with J gene TRBJ1-1; D uncertain. The V end lost 0 bases, the J end lost 6 bases, and 8 bases lay between the germline ends. The CDR3 loop spans 12 amino acids. The germline gives CDR1 GTSNPN, CDR2 SVGIG (reference sequence). The CDR3 spells CAWSVGRAEAFF. The CDR3 DNA reads TGTGCCTGGAGTGTGGGAAGAGCTGAAGCTTTCTTT.

The chain employs TRBV14 and TRBJ1-1; no clear D. Germline V gives CDR1 SGHDN, CDR2 FVKESK. V lost 4 bases to trimming and J lost 6 bases, with 18 bases between them. The CDR3 has 15 residues. The CDR3: CASSRSYNPLAEAFF. The DNA of the CDR3 is TGTGCCAGCAGCCGATCTTACAATCCTTTGGCTGAAGCTTTCTTT. Complete variable domain (other parts from reference TRBV14 and TRBJ1-1): EAGVTQFPSHSVIEKGQTVTLRCDPISGHDNLYWYRRVMGKEIKFLLHFVKESKQDESGMPNNRFLAERTGGTYSTLKVQPAELEDSGVYFCASSRSYNPLAEAFFGQGTRLTVV.

The rearrangement joins TRBV3-1 to TRBJ1-4; TRBD1 aligns across 7 bases. This CDR3 region has 18 residues. CDR1 LGHDT and CDR2 YNNKEL come from the germline V gene (reference sequence). V was clipped by 3 bases and J by 0 bases; unmatched bases: 10. CDR3 in DNA: TGTGCCAGCAGCCAGGCCGGGACAGATCGGCCAACTAATGAAAAACTGTTTTTT. Its translation is CASSQAGTDRPTNEKLFF. The full variable domain, in which reference TRBV3-1 and TRBJ1-4 provide the parts outside the CDR3, is DTAVSQTPKYLVTQMGNDKSIKCEQNLGHDTMYWYKQDSKKFLKIMFSYNNKELIINETVPNRFSPKSPDKAHLNLHINSLELGDSAVYFCASSQAGTDRPTNEKLFFGSGTQLSVL.

This chain uses TRBV7-8 with TRBJ2-3; the D is unclear. Per germline, CDR1 SGHVS and CDR2 FQNEAQ. The CDR3 runs to 11 residues. With 6 bases removed from V and 2 bases from J, the gap between germline ends came to 3 bases. The CDR3 nucleotides read TGTGCCAGCAGTACCACAGATACGCAGTATTTT. Amino acid sequence: CASSTTDTQYF.

This clonotype was observed a single time. The rearrangement joins TRBV7-9 to TRBJ2-1, with D unresolved. Germline assignment: CDR1 SEHNR and CDR2 FQNEAQ (reference sequence). Trimming cost V 5 bases and J 8 bases, with 13 bases left between them. This CDR3 contains 13 residues. The CDR3 DNA reads as TGTGCCAGCAGCGCCCGCGTAAACGATGAGCAGTTCTTC. Translating it yields CASSARVNDEQFF.

The sample holds a few counts of this clonotype. This sequence joins TRBV5-6 and TRBJ2-3; 7 bases fit TRBD1. CDR3 length: 15 residues. V trimming: 3 bases; J trimming: 3 bases; junction bases outside the gene matches: 7. Germline V gene lookup returns CDR1 SGHDT and CDR2 YYEEEE. The CDR3 DNA reads as TGTGCCAGCAGCTCTGACAGGGTCGGGACAGATACGCAGTATTTT. This encodes CASSSDRVGTDTQYF.

This rearrangement joins TRBV7-9 to TRBJ2-3; D gene uncertain. Germline V CDR1 and CDR2: SEHNR, FQNEAQ (reference sequence). V was trimmed by 1 base and J by 7 bases, leaving 6 bases between them. The CDR3 covers 12 residues. CDR3: CASSLDQYTQYF. Written as DNA, the CDR3 is TGTGCCAGCAGCTTAGATCAGTATACGCAGTATTTT.

The genes are TRBV4-1 and TRBJ2-5; tentatively, D is TRBD1 (6 bases). With 4 bases removed from V and 4 bases from J, the gap between germline ends came to 13 bases. CDR3 size: 14 residues. Germline V CDR1 and CDR2: MGHRA, YSYEKL. In DNA, the CDR3 is TGCGCCAGCAGCCCCCAGGGGAACCGAGAGACCCAGTACTTC. It translates to CASSPQGNRETQYF.

This clonotype was picked up a small number of times. The CDR3 nucleotides read TGTGCCAGCAGCTTAAGGGGGGGTAGCGAGCAGTACTTC. Amino acids: CASSLRGGSEQYF. This chain links TRBV7-6 with TRBJ2-7; tentative D call: TRBD2 (7 bases). Deletions cut 2 bases from V and 6 bases from J, with 11 bases between. The germline V gene has CDR1 SGHVS and CDR2 FNYEAQ. This CDR3 has 13 residues.

The CDR3 protein is CASSPSGQGNQPQHF. CDR3 nucleotides: TGTGCCAGCAGCCCTAGCGGACAGGGGAATCAGCCCCAGCATTTT. V gene TRBV28 combines with J gene TRBJ1-5; 9 bases are shared with TRBD1. Unmatched junction bases numbered 7, after V lost 6 bases and J lost 4 bases. The CDR3 spans 15 residues. The germline V gene encodes CDR1 MDHEN and CDR2 SYDVKM.

V and J are TRBV7-6 and TRBJ2-1; 8 bases align to TRBD2. This CDR3 is built from 14 residues. J gave up 7 bases and V 1 base, and 3 bases lay outside the gene matches. CDR1 is SGHVS, CDR2 FNYEAQ, per germline. For the CDR3, the DNA is TGTGCCAGCAGCTTAGGCGAGCGGGGGAATGAGCAGTTCTTC. This encodes CASSLGERGNEQFF.

The chain links TRBV9 to TRBJ1-1; D gene unclear. The V gene lost 4 bases and the J gene lost 5 bases, with 12 bases spanning the gap. Germline V lookup: CDR1 SGDLS, CDR2 YYNGEE. This CDR3 spans 13 amino acids. CDR3 sequence: CASSQRSWTEAFF. The CDR3 nucleotides read TGTGCCAGCAGCCAGCGTAGCTGGACTGAAGCTTTCTTT.

The V and J genes are TRBV7-9 and TRBJ2-1; 8 nucleotides align to TRBD2. This CDR3 has 15 residues. From germline, CDR1 is SEHNR and CDR2 FQNEAQ (reference sequence). The V and J ends lost 8 bases and 7 bases, in that order; junction bases with no gene match: 13. The CDR3 here is CASHPLAGGWNEQFF. In DNA, the CDR3 is TGTGCCAGCCACCCCCTTGCGGGGGGTTGGAATGAGCAGTTCTTC. Full variable domain (rest looked up from reference TRBV7-9 and TRBJ2-1): DTGVSQNPRHKITKRGQNVTFRCDPISEHNRLYWYRQTLGQGPEFLTYFQNEAQLEKSRLLSDRFSAERPKGSFSTLEIQRTEQGDSAMYLCASHPLAGGWNEQFFGPGTRLTVL.

The chain combines TRBV3-1 with TRBJ2-5; no firm D call. Germline CDR1 is LGHDT and CDR2 is YNNKEL (reference sequence). V gave up 0 bases and J gave up 13 bases, with 15 bases separating them. This CDR3 is 13 amino acids long. CDR3 in amino acids: CASSQEFGDSRYF. The DNA for the CDR3 is TGTGCCAGCAGCCAAGAATTTGGAGACTCGCGGTACTTC.

The chain uses TRBV28 and TRBJ2-2; TRBD1 is a possible D gene (6 bases). The germline V gene has CDR1 MDHEN and CDR2 SYDVKM. Trimming removed 6 bases at V and 5 bases at J, with 16 bases between. CDR3 length: 15 residues. CDR3 loop: CASRPWQGSTGELFF. The CDR3 DNA reads as TGTGCCAGCAGGCCCTGGCAGGGGAGTACCGGGGAGCTGTTTTTT.